This TCR beta chain appears in the sequencing data of a study of immune heterogeneity within non-small cell lung tumors. Bulk tumor genomic DNA, 450 to 600 ng per sample, was the template. Several biopsies were collected from each primary tumor during surgery. They were spaced as far apart as possible within the tumor mass. Enrolled patients presented with newly diagnosed, previously untreated non-small cell lung cancer and underwent curative surgery. This CDR3 is 17 amino acids long. Germline V gives CDR1 SGHVS, CDR2 FQNEAQ. J was trimmed by 4 bases and V by 5 bases; bases with no gene match: 14. This clonotype is medium-sized within its sample. The TCR beta CDR3 region underwent multiplex PCR amplification with 32 V and 13 J primers. MiXCR, run by TCRdb on the multiplex PCR reads, gives a single entry per CDR3 protein. The table records a few thousand distinct CDR3 sequences, about 17% of them present only once.

The sample comprised lung tumor tissue. This sequence originates from a man aged 35-49 years with non-small cell lung cancer. The chain combines TRBV7-8 with TRBJ1-3; TRBD1 matches at 7 bases. DNA of the CDR3: TGTGCCAGCAGCCCCCTCCCCCGGACAGGCGGCGGAAACACCATATATTTT. Its protein product is CASSPLPRTGGGNTIYF.